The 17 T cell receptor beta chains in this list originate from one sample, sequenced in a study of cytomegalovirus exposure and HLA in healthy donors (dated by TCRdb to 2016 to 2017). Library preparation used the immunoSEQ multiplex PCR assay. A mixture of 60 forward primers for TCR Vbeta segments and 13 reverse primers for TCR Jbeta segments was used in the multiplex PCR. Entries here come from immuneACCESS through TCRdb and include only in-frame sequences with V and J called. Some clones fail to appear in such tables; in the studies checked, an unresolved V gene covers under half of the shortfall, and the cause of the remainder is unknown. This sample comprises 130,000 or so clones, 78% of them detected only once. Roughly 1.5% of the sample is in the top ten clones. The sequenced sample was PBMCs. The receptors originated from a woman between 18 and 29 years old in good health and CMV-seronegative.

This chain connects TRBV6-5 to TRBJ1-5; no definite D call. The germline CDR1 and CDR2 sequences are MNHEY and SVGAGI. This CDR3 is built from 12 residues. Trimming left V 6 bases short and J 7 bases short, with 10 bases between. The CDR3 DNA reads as TGTGCCAGCAGCCGGCGGAACCAGCCCCAGCATTTT. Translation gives CASSRRNQPQHF.

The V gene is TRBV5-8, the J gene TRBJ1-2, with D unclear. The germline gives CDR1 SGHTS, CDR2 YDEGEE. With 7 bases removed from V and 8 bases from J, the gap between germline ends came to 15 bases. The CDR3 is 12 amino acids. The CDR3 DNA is TGTGCCAGCCGAAGACCGCCGGAGGGCTACACCTTC. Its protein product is CASRRPPEGYTF.

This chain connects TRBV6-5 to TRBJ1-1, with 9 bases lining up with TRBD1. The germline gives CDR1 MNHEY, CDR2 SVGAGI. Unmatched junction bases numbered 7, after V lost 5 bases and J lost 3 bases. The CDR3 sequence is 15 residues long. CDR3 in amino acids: CASSHDRGRDTEAFF. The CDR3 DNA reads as TGTGCCAGCAGTCACGACAGGGGGAGGGACACTGAAGCTTTCTTT.

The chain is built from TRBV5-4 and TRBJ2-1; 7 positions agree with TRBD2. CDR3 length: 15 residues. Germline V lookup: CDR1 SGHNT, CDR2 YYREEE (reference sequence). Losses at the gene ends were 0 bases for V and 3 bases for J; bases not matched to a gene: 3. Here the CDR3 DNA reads TGTGCCAGCAGCTTGGATGCTAGCGGCTACAATGAGCAGTTCTTC. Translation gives CASSLDASGYNEQFF.

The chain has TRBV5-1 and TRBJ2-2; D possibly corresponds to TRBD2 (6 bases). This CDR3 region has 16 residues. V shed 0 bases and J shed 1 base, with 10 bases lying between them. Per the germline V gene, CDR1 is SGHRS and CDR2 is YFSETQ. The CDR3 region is CASSLAGGGNTGELFF. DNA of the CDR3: TGCGCCAGCAGCTTGGCCGGGGGAGGGAACACCGGGGAGCTGTTTTTT.

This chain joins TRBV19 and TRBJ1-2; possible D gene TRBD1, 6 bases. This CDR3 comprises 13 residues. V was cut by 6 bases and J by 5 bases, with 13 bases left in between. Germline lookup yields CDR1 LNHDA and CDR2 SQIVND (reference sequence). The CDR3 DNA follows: TGTGCCAGTAGGGACAGCGACCGTTATGGCTACACCTTC. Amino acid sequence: CASRDSDRYGYTF.

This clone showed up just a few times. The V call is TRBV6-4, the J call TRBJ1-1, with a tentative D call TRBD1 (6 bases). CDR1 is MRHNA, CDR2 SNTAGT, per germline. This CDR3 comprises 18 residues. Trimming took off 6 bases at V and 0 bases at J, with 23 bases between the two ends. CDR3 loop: CASRKGYGGARMNTEAFF. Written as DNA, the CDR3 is TGTGCCAGCAGGAAGGGGTATGGGGGGGCGCGGATGAACACTGAAGCTTTCTTT.

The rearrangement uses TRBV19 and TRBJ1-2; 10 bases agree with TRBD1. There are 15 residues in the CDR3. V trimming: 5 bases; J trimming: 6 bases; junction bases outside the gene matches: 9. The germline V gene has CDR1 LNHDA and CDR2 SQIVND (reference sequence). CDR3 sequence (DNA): TGTGCCAGTAGTCTCCCGACAGGGGGCGCGAATGGCTACACCTTC. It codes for CASSLPTGGANGYTF. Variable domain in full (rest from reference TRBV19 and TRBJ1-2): DGGITQSPKYLFRKEGQNVTLSCEQNLNHDAMYWYRQDPGQGLRLIYYSQIVNDFQKGDIAEGYSVSREKKESFPLTVTSAQKNPTAFYLCASSLPTGGANGYTFGSGTRLTVV.

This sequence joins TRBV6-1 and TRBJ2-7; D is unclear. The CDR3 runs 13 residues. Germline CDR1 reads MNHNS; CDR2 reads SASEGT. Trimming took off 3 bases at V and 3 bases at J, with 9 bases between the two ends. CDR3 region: CASSDVPGYEQYF. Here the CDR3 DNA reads TGTGCCAGCAGTGATGTTCCCGGCTACGAGCAGTACTTC.

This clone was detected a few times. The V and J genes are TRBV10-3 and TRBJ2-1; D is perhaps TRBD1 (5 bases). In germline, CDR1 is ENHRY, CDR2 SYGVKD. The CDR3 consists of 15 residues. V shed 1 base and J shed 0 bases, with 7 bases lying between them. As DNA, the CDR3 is TGTGCCATCAGTGAGTTGCAGGGCTCCTACAATGAGCAGTTCTTC. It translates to CAISELQGSYNEQFF.

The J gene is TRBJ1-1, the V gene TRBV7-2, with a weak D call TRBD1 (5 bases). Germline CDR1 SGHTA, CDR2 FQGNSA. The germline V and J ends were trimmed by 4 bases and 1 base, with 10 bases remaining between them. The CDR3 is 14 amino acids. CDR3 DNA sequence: TGTGCCAGCAGCTATCAAACAGGGAACACTGAAGCTTTCTTT. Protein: CASSYQTGNTEAFF.

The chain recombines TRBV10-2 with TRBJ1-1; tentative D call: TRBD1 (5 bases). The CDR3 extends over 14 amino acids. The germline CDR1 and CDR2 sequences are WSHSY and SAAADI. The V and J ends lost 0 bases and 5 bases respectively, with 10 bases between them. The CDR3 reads CASSESTASTEAFF. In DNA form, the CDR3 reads TGCGCCAGCAGTGAGTCGACAGCCTCGACTGAAGCTTTCTTT.

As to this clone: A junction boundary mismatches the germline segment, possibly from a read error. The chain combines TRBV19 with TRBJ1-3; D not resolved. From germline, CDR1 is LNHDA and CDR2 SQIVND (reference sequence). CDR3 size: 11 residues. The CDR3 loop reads CASSMRFESDF. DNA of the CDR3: TGTGCCAGTAGTATGAGGTTTGAATCGGATTTT.

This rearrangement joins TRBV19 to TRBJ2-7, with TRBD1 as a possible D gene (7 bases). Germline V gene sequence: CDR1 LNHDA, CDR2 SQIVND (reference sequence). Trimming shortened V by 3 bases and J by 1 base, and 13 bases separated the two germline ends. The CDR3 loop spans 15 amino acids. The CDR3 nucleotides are TGTGCCAGTAGTATCGGAGGGGGACAGTCCTACGAGCAGTACTTC. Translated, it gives CASSIGGGQSYEQYF.

The CDR3 DNA reads as TGTGCCTGGAGGAGGGCTAGCGGGAGAAGGGAGACCCAGTACTTC. This gives the protein CAWRRASGRRETQYF. The chain employs TRBV30 and TRBJ2-5; 10 bases align to TRBD2. J gave up 5 bases and V 3 bases, and 9 bases lay outside the gene matches. Per germline, CDR1 GTSNPN and CDR2 SVGIG (reference sequence). CDR3 length equals 15 residues.

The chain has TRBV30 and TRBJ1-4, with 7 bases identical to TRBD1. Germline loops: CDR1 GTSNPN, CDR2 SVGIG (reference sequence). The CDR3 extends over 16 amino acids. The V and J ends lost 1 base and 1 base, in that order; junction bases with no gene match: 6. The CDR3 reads CAWSGQGDGTNEKLFF. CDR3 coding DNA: TGTGCCTGGAGTGGACAGGGAGATGGAACTAATGAAAAACTGTTTTTT.

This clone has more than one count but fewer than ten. This CDR3 reads CASSALAGVTGELFF. CDR3 DNA: TGTGCCAGCAGTGCGCTAGCGGGAGTCACCGGGGAGCTGTTTTTT. The V gene is TRBV6-5, the J gene TRBJ2-2; 10 nucleotides line up with TRBD2. The CDR3 runs to 15 residues. V trimming: 5 bases; J trimming: 4 bases; junction bases outside the gene matches: 4. CDR1 and CDR2 (germline): MNHEY, SVGAGI.